This TCR beta chain came from a study of T cell responses to AZD1222 COVID-19 vaccine. Regarding the study as a whole: An increase in Spike-specific TCR breadth and depth was observed after two AZD1222 doses. Possibly, clonal diversity was underestimated; donors were largely white British and included more females.

J lost 1 base, V lost 4 bases, and 6 bases had no gene match. The CDR3 totals 16 residues. Germline V gene lookup returns CDR1 MNHEY and CDR2 SMNVEV (reference sequence). This clone was counted between two and nine times. Its matching antigen is unknown. Assay: immunoSEQ multiplex PCR; the TCRdb copy retains only in-frame clones and omits some. The data contain around 76,000 clones, 85% of them seen just once; the ten biggest clones take up 10% to 15%. Sample: peripheral blood, taken on day 0 of AZD1222 vaccination. The sequence derives from an adult in good health. The chain couples TRBV27 to TRBJ2-7, with TRBD2 matching over 11 bases. CDR3 residues: CASSWIAGGLSYEQYF. CDR3 nucleotide sequence: TGTGCCAGCAGTTGGATAGCGGGGGGGCTGTCCTACGAGCAGTACTTC.